Listed below are T cell receptor beta chains from one sample, sequenced in a study of cytomegalovirus exposure and HLA in healthy donors. Sequencing was performed with immunoSEQ multiplex PCR; in TCRdb, only in-frame clones are kept and a portion is missing. The profile shows around 70,000 clones, 62% of them singletons. The sample taken for sequencing was PBMCs. The receptors here all came from a man aged 25 to 40 in good health and CMV-seronegative. Both conserved end residues are part of each CDR3. The D gene is left open where the match is weak. For some rows the clone size is stated as once, few or many, or as a class when expanded; others skip it.

d_gene	abundance	v_gene	j_gene	CDR3nt	CDR3aa
-	-	TRBV4-1	TRBJ2-2	TGCGCCAGCAGCCTTTCTTGGACCGGGGACACCGGGGAGCTGTTTTTT	CASSLSWTGDTGELFF
-	-	TRBV29-1	TRBJ2-1	TGCAGCGTCTCACCGGGACAGATGACTAGCTCCTACAATGAGCAGTTCTTC	CSVSPGQMTSSYNEQFF
-	few	TRBV6-5	TRBJ2-1	TGTGCCAGCAGCCCTGTCGTGACAGCTTACAATGAGCAGTTCTTC	CASSPVVTAYNEQFF
TRBD2	-	TRBV11-2	TRBJ2-7	TGTGCCAGCAGCTCCTCTAGCGGGGGGTCCTACGAGCAGTACTTC	CASSSSSGGSYEQYF
TRBD1	-	TRBV7-9	TRBJ2-7	TGTGCCAGCAGCTTCAGGGCAGGGGGCTACGAGCAGTACTTC	CASSFRAGGYEQYF
TRBD1	-	TRBV7-9	TRBJ2-7	TGTGCCAGCAGCCAACGGACAGGGGATTTCGAGCAGTACTTC	CASSQRTGDFEQYF
-	few	TRBV29-1	TRBJ1-3	TGCAGCGTTGGCGACAGGCTCTCTGGAAACACCATATATTTT	CSVGDRLSGNTIYF
TRBD1	-	TRBV19	TRBJ1-4	TGTGCCACCGCCAGAGGGGGCACTAATGAAAAACTGTTTTTT	CATARGGTNEKLFF
-	few	TRBV27	TRBJ1-5	TGTGCCAGCAGTTTCACCGGTAGCAATCAGCCCCAGCATTTT	CASSFTGSNQPQHF
TRBD1	-	TRBV7-9	TRBJ1-1	TGTGCCAGCAGGCTGGACAGGGTGAGGAACACTGAAGCTTTCTTT	CASRLDRVRNTEAFF
TRBD1	-	TRBV2	TRBJ1-5	TGTGCCAGCAGTGGGACAGGGGTCCGGACCCAGCATTTT	CASSGTGVRTQHF
-	few	TRBV2	TRBJ1-5	TGTGCCAGCAGTGAACGAACAGGTAGGAGCAATCAGCCCCAGCATTTT	CASSERTGRSNQPQHF
TRBD1	-	TRBV30	TRBJ1-6	TGTGCCTGGTGTGATACGGGACAGTATAATTCACCCCTCCACTTT	CAWCDTGQYNSPLHF
-	many	TRBV6-1	TRBJ1-5	TGTGCCAGCAGTGAAAACGTAGGGGCGGATCAGCCCCAGCATTTT	CASSENVGADQPQHF
-	once	TRBV13	TRBJ2-2	TGTGCCAGCAGCCTTGGAGTACTCACCGGGGAGCTGTTTTTT	CASSLGVLTGELFF
-	-	TRBV25-1	TRBJ1-1	TGTGCCAGCCTACAGGGTGGTGAAGCTTTCTTT	CASLQGGEAFF
TRBD2	-	TRBV7-2	TRBJ2-7	TGTGCCAGCGGTCTAGCGGGGGGTATCGAGCAGTACTTC	CASGLAGGIEQYF